One sample yielded the 25 T cell receptor beta chains listed below, sequenced in a study of CD8 T cells in ankylosing spondylitis. TCRdb redid the calling of the 5' RACE reads with MiXCR, one entry per CDR3 protein. The repertoire includes under 200,000 distinct CDR3 sequences, about 9.9% of them detected once, and roughly 29% sits in the top ten. Source material: blood, either unsorted or a sorted T cell fraction (not recorded which). These receptors were obtained from a male donor with ankylosing spondylitis or in good health (not recorded which).

This clonotype came up many times. The chain carries TRBV2 and TRBJ2-5; D uncertain. Trimming left V 2 bases short and J 0 bases short, with 10 bases between. There are 15 residues in the CDR3. Germline V CDR1 and CDR2: SNHLY, FYNNEI. The CDR3 bases are TGTGCCAGCAGTGAATCCGTCGCGTACCAAGAGACCCAGTACTTC. Translating gives CASSESVAYQETQYF.

This chain links TRBV18 with TRBJ2-3, with 8 nucleotides matching TRBD1. V shed 5 bases and J 2 bases; nucleotides not matched to a gene: 12. The CDR3 extends over 17 amino acids. Germline assignment: CDR1 KGHSH and CDR2 LQKENI. The chain's CDR3 is CASSTRGQGPLTDTQYF. The CDR3 nucleotides read TGTGCCAGCTCAACCCGCGGACAGGGACCTCTCACAGATACGCAGTATTTT.

Concerning this clonotype: A junction end diverges from the germline sequence, so it may reflect a read error. The V call is TRBV6-2 or TRBV6-3, the J call TRBJ2-1; D might be TRBD2 (5 bases). CDR3 size: 14 residues. The germline V gene has CDR1 MNHEY and CDR2 SVGEGT. The CDR3 coding sequence is TGTGGCAGCACCGGAGGAGGATCCTACAATGAGCAGTTCTTC. This sequence encodes CGSTGGGSYNEQFF.

This clonotype came up many times. V usage is TRBV5-1 and J usage is TRBJ1-4; possibly TRBD1 for D (5 bases). This CDR3 comprises 15 residues. Between the trimmed V and J ends, which lost 4 bases and 6 bases, there was a span of 16 bases. CDR1 is SGHRS, CDR2 YFSETQ, per germline. In DNA, the CDR3 is TGCGCCAGCAGCGTAGCCGGGACGGATTATGAAAAACTGTTTTTT. This sequence encodes CASSVAGTDYEKLFF.

This clonotype was recorded a few times. The chain employs TRBV11-2 and TRBJ1-2, with TRBD1 as a possible D gene (6 bases). The germline V and J ends were trimmed by 3 bases and 2 bases, with 16 bases remaining between them. This CDR3 contains 16 residues. Per the germline V gene, CDR1 is SGHAT and CDR2 is FQNNGV. CDR3 sequence (DNA): TGTGCCAGCAGCTTCCGGACAGAACCTTTCAACTATGGCTACACCTTC. Protein sequence: CASSFRTEPFNYGYTF.

In its sample, this clonotype was seen many times. J is TRBJ2-3 and V is TRBV6-2 or TRBV6-3; D not resolved. CDR3 size: 14 residues. CDR1 MNHEY and CDR2 SVGEGT come from the germline V gene. Trimming removed 8 bases at V and 2 bases at J, with 14 bases between. CDR3: CASRTELFTDTQYF. The CDR3 nucleotides read TGTGCCAGCCGGACGGAACTATTCACAGATACGCAGTATTTT.

The chain employs TRBV30 and TRBJ1-1; tentatively, D is TRBD1 (5 bases). The V gene's germline CDR1 is GTSNPN and CDR2 SVGIG (reference sequence). The CDR3 consists of 14 residues. The germline V and J ends were trimmed by 5 bases and 0 bases, with 13 bases remaining between them. The chain's CDR3 is CAWQGRDLNTEAFF. For the CDR3, the DNA is TGTGCCTGGCAGGGCCGGGACCTGAACACTGAAGCTTTCTTT.

This clonotype came up many times. The chain joins TRBV20-1 to TRBJ2-1, with 10 bases matching TRBD1. Germline V lookup: CDR1 DFQATT, CDR2 SNEGSKA (reference sequence). The V segment lost 0 bases and the J segment 9 bases; nucleotides outside the gene matches: 8. The length of the CDR3 is 15 residues. The CDR3 reads CSARDYGTGVTEQFF. The CDR3, as DNA: TGCAGTGCTAGAGATTACGGGACAGGGGTTACTGAGCAGTTCTTC.

Details on this clonotype: Given a much more abundant clone one base away, this may be a read error. The chain joins TRBV9 to TRBJ1-1; 8 nucleotides align to TRBD1. The CDR3 runs 15 residues. CDR1 SGDLS and CDR2 YYNGEE come from the germline V gene. CDR3: CTSSVGGTGPTEAFF. The CDR3 coding sequence is TGTACCAGCAGCGTAGGGGGGACAGGCCCCACTGAAGCTTTCTTT.

Ten or more counts support this clonotype. The chain links TRBV9 to TRBJ2-3; 8 nucleotides align to TRBD1. CDR1 and CDR2 (germline): SGDLS, YYNGEE. The V segment lost 3 bases and the J segment 3 bases; nucleotides outside the gene matches: 6. The CDR3 totals 15 residues. The CDR3 region has the DNA TGTGCCAGCAGCGCGAAGACAGGGGTGACAGATACGCAGTATTTT. Translating it yields CASSAKTGVTDTQYF.

This clonotype appeared many times. The chain is built from TRBV20-1 and TRBJ2-3, with 10 nucleotides matching TRBD2. CDR1 and CDR2 (germline): DFQATT, SNEGSKA (reference sequence). V shed 7 bases, J shed 2 bases, and the junction held 9 bases outside the gene matches. The CDR3 extends over 15 amino acids. The CDR3 loop is CSVESSGGPTDTQYF. CDR3 sequence (DNA): TGCAGTGTGGAGTCTAGCGGGGGCCCCACAGATACGCAGTATTTT.

This chain links TRBV20-1 with TRBJ1-2, with a possible D match to TRBD1 (5 bases). The germline gives CDR1 DFQATT, CDR2 SNEGSKA (reference sequence). The CDR3 has 14 residues. Between the trimmed V and J ends, which lost 5 bases and 5 bases, there was a span of 18 bases. The CDR3 sequence is CSADRDAGLYGYTF. The CDR3 DNA sequence: TGCAGTGCTGACCGGGACGCTGGTCTGTATGGCTACACCTTC.

Many counts were recorded for this clonotype. The chain links TRBV10-2 to TRBJ2-2; D might be TRBD2 (5 bases). Trimming pared 7 bases from V and 7 bases from J, leaving 13 bases between. In germline, CDR1 is WSHSY, CDR2 SAAADI. The CDR3 has 13 residues. The CDR3 reads CASNAGPHGELFF. CDR3 bases: TGCGCCAGCAACGCGGGCCCGCACGGGGAGCTGTTTTTT.

This clonotype was seen only a few times. V and J are TRBV12-3 or TRBV12-4 and TRBJ2-3; 7 positions match TRBD1. The CDR3 covers 15 residues. J gave up 1 base and V 6 bases, and 7 bases lay outside the gene matches. The chain's CDR3 is CASSRYGQGTDTQYF. The DNA for the CDR3 is TGTGCCAGCAGCCGATACGGACAGGGCACAGATACGCAGTATTTT.

This clonotype was detected a few times. The chain couples TRBV6-5 to TRBJ1-5, with D maybe TRBD1 (5 bases). The V gene lost 2 bases and the J gene lost 3 bases, with 14 bases spanning the gap. CDR3 length equals 16 residues. CDR1 is MNHEY, CDR2 SVGAGI, per germline. In nucleotides, the CDR3 is TGTGCCAGCAGTTACCCCCGGGACCTCATCAATCAGCCCCAGCATTTT. Protein sequence: CASSYPRDLINQPQHF.

This clonotype was recorded at least ten times. This rearrangement joins TRBV20-1 to TRBJ2-1; D not resolved. Trimming stripped 5 bases from V and 3 bases from J, with 8 bases between. Per the germline V gene, CDR1 is DFQATT and CDR2 is SNEGSKA (reference sequence). The CDR3 contains 12 residues. CDR3 sequence (DNA): TGCAGTGCTGCCCCGGGCTACAATGAGCAGTTCTTC. This gives the protein CSAAPGYNEQFF.

This clonotype was counted between two and nine times. The CDR3 loop reads CASIQSVNNNEQFF. The CDR3 bases are TGTGCCAGCATCCAGTCGGTCAACAACAATGAGCAGTTCTTC. The V and J genes are TRBV7-2 and TRBJ2-1; D ambiguous. Deletions cut 7 bases from V and 5 bases from J, with 15 bases between. The CDR3 is 14 residues long. In germline, CDR1 is SGHTA, CDR2 FQGNSA. Full variable domain (outside the CDR3, taken from reference TRBV7-2 and TRBJ2-1): GAGVSQSPSNKVTEKGKDVELRCDPISGHTALYWYRQSLGQGLEFLIYFQGNSAPDKSGLPSDRFSAERTGGSVSTLTIQRTQQEDSAVYLCASIQSVNNNEQFFGPGTRLTVL.

This clonotype has a count of ten or more. The V and J genes are TRBV5-4 and TRBJ2-3; a possible D gene is TRBD1 (5 bases). Looked up from germline, CDR1 is SGHNT and CDR2 is YYREEE (reference sequence). V shed 0 bases and J shed 5 bases, with 10 bases lying between them. CDR3 length equals 14 residues. For the CDR3, the DNA is TGTGCCAGCAGCTTGGGTACAGGCCGAGATACGCAGTATTTT. Translation gives CASSLGTGRDTQYF.

The V and J genes are TRBV11-3 and TRBJ2-3; 7 bases are a match to TRBD1. Losses at the gene ends were 6 bases for V and 1 base for J; bases not matched to a gene: 10. The CDR3 has 16 amino acids. Per the germline V gene, CDR1 is SGHNT and CDR2 is YENEEA. CDR3 region: CASSSTRDSGTDTQYF. The CDR3 DNA is TGTGCCAGCAGTTCGACCCGGGACAGCGGCACAGATACGCAGTATTTT.

As regards this clonotype: A much larger clone is a single base away; this may be a read error. The CDR3 DNA follows: TGTGCCAGCAGCCAACCTAGCGGGAGGAGAGCTGAGCAGTTCTTC. This translates into CASSQPSGRRAEQFF. The rearrangement links TRBV4-2 to TRBJ2-1; the match to TRBD2 covers 11 bases. Germline V gene sequence: CDR1 LGHNA, CDR2 YNFKEQ. The CDR3 consists of 15 residues. Germline trimming cut 2 bases from V and 9 bases from J; bases unmatched to any gene: 6.

This clonotype has a count of ten or more. The CDR3 DNA is TGTGCCAGCAGTTTAGCAGGTCCCTCCTACGAGCAGTACTTC. It specifies CASSLAGPSYEQYF. The chain employs TRBV12-3 or TRBV12-4 and TRBJ2-7, with unresolved D. The CDR3 consists of 14 residues. V was shortened by 0 bases and J by 0 bases, with 6 bases between the two germline ends.

The chain joins TRBV7-9 to TRBJ1-1, with unresolved D. Per germline, CDR1 SEHNR and CDR2 FQNEAQ (reference sequence). The V and J ends lost 8 bases and 4 bases respectively, with 17 bases between them. The length of the CDR3 is 14 residues. In DNA form, the CDR3 reads TGTGCCAGCGACTTAGTTCCCGGTGCCACTGAAGCTTTCTTT. Protein product: CASDLVPGATEAFF.

This clonotype showed up many times. The chain joins TRBV30 to TRBJ1-4; weak D call: TRBD1 (6 bases). With 3 bases removed from V and 9 bases from J, the gap between germline ends came to 8 bases. This CDR3 comprises 11 residues. Germline CDR1 GTSNPN, CDR2 SVGIG (reference sequence). The CDR3 region has the DNA TGTGCCTGGAGGGACAGTCAAAAACTGTTTTTT. Amino acid sequence: CAWRDSQKLFF. The entire variable domain, with the rest obtained from reference TRBV30 and TRBJ1-4, is as follows: SQTIHQWPATLVQPVGSPLSLECTVEGTSNPNLYWYRQAAGRGLQLLFYSVGIGQISSEVPQNLSASRPQDRQFILSSKKLLLSDSGFYLCAWRDSQKLFFGSGTQLSVL.

This clonotype was observed many times. The chain carries TRBV7-2 and TRBJ2-7; no reliable D call. Germline CDR1 is SGHTA and CDR2 is FQGNSA. The CDR3 consists of 13 residues. V dropped 4 bases and J dropped 0 bases, with 7 bases sitting between them. For the CDR3, the DNA is TGTGCCAGCAGCTCCTACAGCTCCTACGAGCAGTACTTC. Amino acid sequence: CASSSYSSYEQYF.

The sample holds many counts of this clonotype. The chain has TRBV20-1 and TRBJ2-7; 9 positions agree with TRBD1. The CDR3 is 15 amino acids. CDR1 is DFQATT and CDR2 is SNEGSKA in the germline V gene (reference sequence). The V segment lost 1 base and the J segment 2 bases; nucleotides outside the gene matches: 6. The CDR3 region is CSARGGQGVAYEQYF. The CDR3 DNA follows: TGCAGTGCTAGAGGGGGACAGGGAGTGGCCTACGAGCAGTACTTC.